The 22 T cell receptor beta chains below come from one sample, sequenced in a study of T cell responses to AZD1222 COVID-19 vaccine. Assay used: immunoSEQ multiplex PCR; TCRdb lists only in-frame clones, some missing. Altogether about 130,000 clones are present, 88% being singletons, with the ten largest covering 18%. The sequences come from peripheral blood, collected on day 0 of MenACWY control vaccination. Receptors were obtained from an adult in good health.

J is TRBJ2-4 and V is TRBV4-1; maybe TRBD2 (5 bases). The V and J ends lost 3 bases and 1 base respectively, with 22 bases between them. The CDR3 extends over 19 amino acids. Germline V lookup: CDR1 MGHRA, CDR2 YSYEKL. The CDR3 DNA sequence: TGCGCCAGCAGCCACAGCGCACTGAGGCGGGCGTTGGCCAAAAACATTCAGTACTTC. Amino acid sequence: CASSHSALRRALAKNIQYF.

This clone occurred once. The rearrangement joins TRBV7-9 to TRBJ2-7; D is perhaps TRBD1 (6 bases). V dropped 8 bases and J dropped 2 bases, with 10 bases sitting between them. CDR1 is SEHNR, CDR2 FQNEAQ, per germline (reference sequence). The CDR3 sequence is 12 residues long. The CDR3: CASGDTTYEQYF. The DNA for the CDR3 is TGTGCCAGCGGGGACACCACCTACGAGCAGTACTTC. The whole variable domain, filled in from reference TRBV7-9 and TRBJ2-7, reads DTGVSQNPRHKITKRGQNVTFRCDPISEHNRLYWYRQTLGQGPEFLTYFQNEAQLEKSRLLSDRFSAERPKGSFSTLEIQRTEQGDSAMYLCASGDTTYEQYFGPGTRLTVT.

This sequence joins TRBV24-1 and TRBJ1-1; maybe TRBD1 (6 bases). This CDR3 spans 16 amino acids. V was trimmed by 4 bases and J by 2 bases, leaving 16 bases between them. Looked up from germline, CDR1 is KGHDR and CDR2 is SFDVKD. For the CDR3, the DNA is TGTGCCACCAGTGACACAGGCAAGGGGGTTAACACTGAAGCTTTCTTT. As protein: CATSDTGKGVNTEAFF.

The rearrangement uses TRBV2 and TRBJ2-7, with D perhaps matching TRBD1 (6 bases). There are 17 residues in the CDR3. Per the germline V gene, CDR1 is SNHLY and CDR2 is FYNNEI. V was cut by 8 bases and J by 3 bases, with 26 bases left in between. The CDR3, as DNA: TGTGCCAGCCAAGCCTCGATCTTGGGGGCTGGAGGCTACGAGCAGTACTTC. The encoded protein is CASQASILGAGGYEQYF.

With regard to this clone: The same CDR3 is also encoded by other DNA sequences in this sample. This rearrangement joins TRBV5-1 to TRBJ2-2; 12 bases fit TRBD2. Germline CDR1 reads SGHRS; CDR2 reads YFSETQ. With V trimmed by 2 bases and J by 4 bases, 0 bases remained unmatched. This CDR3 contains 15 residues. The CDR3 DNA follows: TGCGCCAGCAGCTTACTAGCGGGAGGCACCGGGGAGCTGTTTTTT. Amino acids: CASSLLAGGTGELFF.

The chain couples TRBV10-3 to TRBJ1-1; 9 bases are a match to TRBD1. J lost 1 base, V lost 3 bases, and 3 bases had no gene match. CDR1 is ENHRY and CDR2 is SYGVKD in the germline V gene. This CDR3 has 15 amino acids. The CDR3 loop reads CAISDPGQGNTEAFF. In DNA form, the CDR3 reads TGTGCCATCAGTGATCCGGGACAGGGGAACACTGAAGCTTTCTTT.

The chain joins TRBV5-1 to TRBJ2-3, with D possibly being TRBD1 (6 bases). Per the germline V gene, CDR1 is SGHRS and CDR2 is YFSETQ. This CDR3 has 16 amino acids. V lost 6 bases and J 0 bases, leaving 17 bases between the germline ends. The chain's CDR3 is CASMQGHATSTDTQYF. Written as DNA, the CDR3 is TGCGCCAGCATGCAGGGACACGCAACTAGCACAGATACGCAGTATTTT.

The chain recombines TRBV20-1 with TRBJ2-7; D is unclear. CDR3 size: 11 residues. V lost 3 bases and J 7 bases, leaving 10 bases between the germline ends. The germline V gene encodes CDR1 DFQATT and CDR2 SNEGSKA (reference sequence). The CDR3, as DNA: TGCAGTGCTAGCGATCCTCGTGAGCAGTACTTC. Protein product: CSASDPREQYF.

This rearrangement joins TRBV5-1 to TRBJ2-2; D might be TRBD1 (6 bases). The CDR3 runs 15 residues. The germline CDR1 and CDR2 sequences are SGHRS and YFSETQ. V lost 0 bases and J lost 4, with 10 bases in between. CDR3: CASSLAWTVTGELFF. The CDR3 DNA is TGCGCCAGCAGCTTGGCTTGGACAGTCACCGGGGAGCTGTTTTTT.

V is TRBV25-1 and J is TRBJ1-6; D is uncertain. The V end lost 0 bases, the J end lost 6 bases, and 15 bases lay between the germline ends. Germline CDR1 reads MGHDK; CDR2 reads SYGVNS. The length of the CDR3 is 17 residues. CDR3 sequence: CASSEYRGGSVNSPLHF. The CDR3 DNA reads as TGTGCCAGCAGTGAATATCGAGGCGGCAGCGTTAATTCACCCCTCCACTTT.

The J gene is TRBJ2-2, the V gene TRBV9; D is perhaps TRBD1 or TRBD2 (5 bases each). V was pared by 4 bases and J by 3 bases, with 13 bases between. The germline V gene has CDR1 SGDLS and CDR2 YYNGEE. The CDR3 extends over 15 amino acids. CDR3 protein: CASSPWGSHTGELFF. The CDR3 coding sequence is TGTGCCAGCAGCCCCTGGGGGTCCCACACCGGGGAGCTGTTTTTT.

J is TRBJ2-3 and V is TRBV27; possible D gene TRBD1, 5 bases. The CDR3 covers 16 residues. CDR1 is MNHEY and CDR2 is SMNVEV in the germline V gene (reference sequence). The ends were cut back, 6 bases at V and 2 bases at J, with 18 bases in the middle. Written as DNA, the CDR3 is TGTGCCAGCAGCCCCTCGGAAAGGGGTGTCACAGATACGCAGTATTTT. Translated: CASSPSERGVTDTQYF.

The chain is built from TRBV21-1 and TRBJ2-1; whether TRBD2, the table's D call, matches the DNA was not checked. TRBV21-1 constitutes a pseudogene. The CDR3 consists of 16 residues. The CDR3 coding sequence is TGTGCCAGCAGCCTAGGCGGCGCGGGAGGGCCCCATGAGCAGTTCTTC. Translating it yields CASSLGGAGGPHEQFF.

This chain joins TRBV12-3 or TRBV12-4 and TRBJ2-7; no definite D call. CDR3 length: 13 residues. V lost 3 bases, J lost 7 bases, and 13 bases lay in between. The CDR3 reads CASSFDETREQYF. In nucleotides, the CDR3 is TGTGCCAGCAGTTTTGACGAAACGAGGGAGCAGTACTTC.

The V and J genes are TRBV28 and TRBJ1-6; the D is unclear. CDR1 is MDHEN, CDR2 SYDVKM, per germline. Trimming removed 5 bases from V and 7 bases from J, with 6 bases in between. The CDR3 contains 12 residues. The CDR3 loop reads CASSQLNSPLHF. CDR3 nucleotide sequence: TGTGCCAGCAGTCAACTAAATTCACCCCTCCACTTT.

The rearrangement uses TRBV6-6 and TRBJ1-4; a possible D gene is TRBD1 (6 bases). Germline CDR1 is MNHNY and CDR2 is SVGAGI (reference sequence). Trimming shortened V by 5 bases and J by 7 bases, and 26 bases separated the two germline ends. The CDR3 totals 18 residues. CDR3 amino acids: CASSKTRVGGARAEKLFF. CDR3 coding DNA: TGTGCCAGCAGTAAGACGAGGGTAGGGGGGGCGAGAGCTGAAAAACTGTTTTTT.

The J gene is TRBJ2-1, the V gene TRBV9, with unresolved D. The CDR3 contains 14 residues. Between the trimmed V and J ends, which lost 5 bases and 7 bases, there was a span of 16 bases. Germline V gene data show CDR1 as SGDLS and CDR2 as YYNGEE. CDR3 protein: CASSTIPPVNEQFF. The DNA of the CDR3 is TGTGCCAGCAGTACCATACCCCCAGTTAATGAGCAGTTCTTC.

The table lists this clone with a few counts. The gene calls are TRBV7-2 and TRBJ2-7; 10 bases map to TRBD2. CDR3 length: 16 amino acids. J was trimmed by 5 bases and V by 5 bases; bases with no gene match: 12. CDR1 and CDR2 from the germline V gene are SGHTA and FQGNSA. The CDR3 sequence is CASSPRPSGSFNEQYF. DNA of the CDR3: TGTGCCAGCAGCCCAAGACCTAGCGGGAGCTTCAACGAGCAGTACTTC.

The chain employs TRBV3-1 (or the pseudogene TRBV3-2) and TRBJ1-5; tentative D call: TRBD1 (5 bases). Germline CDR1 is LGHDT and CDR2 is YNNKEL (reference sequence). Trimming removed 2 bases at V and 9 bases at J, with 8 bases between. This CDR3 comprises 12 residues. CDR3 in DNA: TGTGCCAGCAGCCAATCGAGGGGGCCCCAGCATTTT. Protein: CASSQSRGPQHF.

This clone has just one count. The rearrangement joins TRBV30 to TRBJ2-7; 12 nucleotides agree with TRBD1. CDR3 length: 14 residues. The junction had 4 bases not matched to a gene; V was cut back by 2 bases and J by 5 bases. CDR1 and CDR2 from the germline V gene are GTSNPN and SVGIG (reference sequence). The CDR3 protein is CAWSPGTGGNEQYF. The CDR3 DNA is TGTGCCTGGAGTCCTGGGACAGGGGGCAACGAGCAGTACTTC.

V is TRBV5-1 and J is TRBJ2-2, with 7 bases that match TRBD2. V trimming: 2 bases; J trimming: 1 base; junction bases outside the gene matches: 5. CDR3 length equals 16 residues. Germline V gene lookup returns CDR1 SGHRS and CDR2 YFSETQ. CDR3 coding DNA: TGCGCCAGCAGCTTCGCTGCGGGGGTGAACACCGGGGAGCTGTTTTTT. Its translation: CASSFAAGVNTGELFF.

The chain is built from TRBV10-3 and TRBJ1-1; tentative D call: TRBD1 (5 bases). Trimming left V 2 bases short and J 3 bases short, with 10 bases between. There are 14 residues in the CDR3. The germline CDR1 and CDR2 sequences are ENHRY and SYGVKD. For the CDR3, the DNA is TGTGCCATCAGTGAGAAGGGGTTCGACACTGAAGCTTTCTTT. It translates to CAISEKGFDTEAFF.